This paragraph reports one T cell receptor beta chain. The antigen is not known. V lost 4 bases, J lost 2 bases, and 4 bases stayed unmatched. Germline values: CDR1 SGHRS, CDR2 YFSETQ. The CDR3 has 14 residues. The data belong to a study of CD8+ T cells in alopecia areata. The wider study: A regimen of oral tofacitinib, 5 to 10 mg twice daily, was given to treated patients. Study-wide results and limits: Treatment with tofacitinib significantly lowered scalp clonality and reduced expanded CD8+ clones among the top 100.

The treatment: oral pan-JAK inhibitor, 5-10 mg twice daily. T lymphocytes (CD4+ and CD8+) were sorted from PBMCs. RNA extraction was followed by reverse transcription into cDNA, which acted as the sequencing template. Generated by immunoSEQ multiplex PCR, the TCRdb table keeps only in-frame clones and is missing some. Among roughly 120,000 clones listed, 56% were seen once. Source: CD4+ T cells sorted from blood, taken at week 24, from a patient treated with tofacitinib. The TCR was taken from a human donor with alopecia areata. The V and J genes are TRBV5-1 and TRBJ2-3; 7 positions agree with TRBD1. This chain's CDR3 is CASSQGQHTDTQYF. The CDR3 coding sequence is TGCGCCAGCAGCCAGGGACAGCACACAGATACGCAGTATTTT. The whole variable domain, remainder taken from reference TRBV5-1 and TRBJ2-3, is KAGVTQTPRYLIKTRGQQVTLSCSPISGHRSVSWYQQTPGQGLQFLFEYFSETQRNKGNFPGRFSGRQFSNSRSEMNVSTLELGDSALYLCASSQGQHTDTQYFGPGTRLTVL.